The TCR beta chain described here comes from a study of blood T cell repertoires in COVID-19. Study-level background: Whether acute or convalescent, the COVID-19 samples came from the United States, Italy and Spain. Sample material is recorded as cDNA or gDNA derived from T cells, B-cell-depleted T cells, or PBMCs.

Original handling: Reference gene primer amplification yielded estimated nucleated cell counts. Sequenced by immunoSEQ multiplex PCR; TCRdb stores in-frame clones only, minus some. The DNA was the basis for D and trimming; V, J and clone size are from that table. The profile covers around 220,000 clones, with more than 85% appearing a single time and under 2% taken by the ten largest. What was sequenced was peripheral blood. The source of this sequence is a man in his forties with active or convalescent COVID-19.

The CDR3 region has the DNA TGTGCCAGCAGCCAAGATAACGGACTGAATCAGCCCCAGCATTTT. This sequence encodes CASSQDNGLNQPQHF. The V gene is TRBV3-1 (or the pseudogene TRBV3-2), the J gene TRBJ1-5; D is unresolved. Trimming cost V 0 bases and J 4 bases, with 10 bases left between them. The germline V gene has CDR1 LGHDT and CDR2 YNNKEL (reference sequence). The CDR3 loop spans 15 amino acids.